The 25 T cell receptor beta chains presented below share a single source sample, sequenced in a study of T cells in Graves' hyperthyroidism and ophthalmopathy. The TCR beta CDR3 regions underwent amplification using RNA transcripts as the source. HTBI primers were the set used in a first-round RT-PCR of the TCR CDR3. One entry per CDR3 protein results from TCRdb running MiXCR on the multiplex PCR reads. The data show roughly 510,000 distinct CDR3 sequences, over 45% seen once. The sequenced sample consisted of peripheral blood or thyroid tissue (not recorded which). These receptors originate from an adult woman with Graves' disease, either hyperthyroidism or ophthalmopathy (not recorded which).

This clonotype was seen only once. This sequence joins TRBV2 and TRBJ1-4; no definite D call. The CDR3 spans 13 residues. Germline V gene lookup returns CDR1 SNHLY and CDR2 FYNNEI. The V end lost 8 bases, the J end lost 8 bases, and 15 bases lay between the germline ends. The CDR3 DNA reads as TGTGCCAGCGACGTGGAGGCCGGCGAAAAACTGTTTTTT. Its translation is CASDVEAGEKLFF.

V usage is TRBV2 and J usage is TRBJ1-4; D uncertain. V shed 6 bases and J shed 6 bases, with 14 bases lying between them. CDR1 and CDR2 from the germline V gene are SNHLY and FYNNEI. The CDR3 sequence is 14 residues long. CDR3 nucleotides: TGTGCCAGCAGGGCAAGGACCGCTCATGAAAAACTGTTTTTT. Translating gives CASRARTAHEKLFF.

Many counts were recorded for this clonotype. The chain uses TRBV24-1 and TRBJ2-7; D possibly corresponds to TRBD1 (6 bases). The V end was cut by 4 bases, the J end by 4 bases, with 10 bases between. Germline CDR1 is KGHDR and CDR2 is SFDVKD. The CDR3 is 13 amino acids. CDR3 residues: CATSDGRGYEQYF. CDR3 nucleotides: TGTGCCACCAGTGACGGCAGGGGATACGAGCAGTACTTC.

This clonotype has ten or more counts. This chain connects TRBV9 to TRBJ1-4, with D maybe TRBD1 (5 bases). The germline V gene encodes CDR1 SGDLS and CDR2 YYNGEE. Trimming pared 4 bases from V and 4 bases from J, leaving 11 bases between. CDR3 length equals 14 residues. The CDR3 DNA is TGTGCCAGCAGCCCGGAGGGGTTTAATGAAAAACTGTTTTTT. The encoded protein is CASSPEGFNEKLFF. Full variable domain (rest looked up from reference TRBV9 and TRBJ1-4): DSGVTQTPKHLITATGQRVTLRCSPRSGDLSVYWYQQSLDQGLQFLIQYYNGEERAKGNILERFSAQQFPDLHSELNLSSLELGDSALYFCASSPEGFNEKLFFGSGTQLSVL.

This clonotype was seen only a few times. The rearrangement joins TRBV29-1 to TRBJ1-1; D may be TRBD1 (5 bases). The CDR3 extends over 11 amino acids. V lost 4 bases and J lost 5, with 8 bases in between. CDR1 and CDR2 (germline): SQVTM, ANQGSEA. The CDR3, as DNA: TGCAGCGTTGCAGGGCAGACTGAAGCTTTCTTT. Its translation is CSVAGQTEAFF.

On this clonotype itself: One end of the junction varies from germline; a read error may be responsible. The chain carries TRBV13 and TRBJ2-5; 10 nucleotides agree with TRBD2. The germline CDR1 and CDR2 sequences are PRHDT and FYEKMQ (reference sequence). The CDR3 totals 18 residues. CDR3 coding DNA: TGTGCCAGCAGCCTAGGGCGGCTAGCGGGAGTACGTGGAGAGACCCAGTACTTC. Its protein product is CASSLGRLAGVRGETQYF.

At least ten counts were recorded for this clonotype. The rearrangement links TRBV14 to TRBJ1-5, with D hard to call. Trimming cost V 3 bases and J 0 bases, with 3 bases left between them. This CDR3 region has 13 residues. Germline CDR1 SGHDN, CDR2 FVKESK. CDR3 loop: CASSQDSNQPQHF. As DNA, the CDR3 is TGTGCCAGCAGCCAGGATAGCAATCAGCCCCAGCATTTT. Together with reference TRBV14 and TRBJ1-5, the CDR3 gives the full variable domain: EAGVTQFPSHSVIEKGQTVTLRCDPISGHDNLYWYRRVMGKEIKFLLHFVKESKQDESGMPNNRFLAERTGGTYSTLKVQPAELEDSGVYFCASSQDSNQPQHFGDGTRLSIL.

This clonotype was detected ten times or more. The J gene is TRBJ2-2, the V gene TRBV7-3; TRBD1 matches at 9 bases. Germline-derived CDR1 and CDR2 are SGHTA and FQGTGA. The V and J ends lost 4 bases and 6 bases, in that order; junction bases with no gene match: 0. The CDR3 contains 13 residues. DNA of the CDR3: TGTGCCAGCAGCTGGGACAGGGCCGGGGAGCTGTTTTTT. Protein product: CASSWDRAGELFF.

This chain joins TRBV2 and TRBJ1-1; perhaps TRBD1 as D (6 bases). Germline V gene data show CDR1 as SNHLY and CDR2 as FYNNEI. The CDR3 loop spans 15 amino acids. Trimming left V 4 bases short and J 0 bases short, with 12 bases between. In nucleotides, the CDR3 is TGTGCCAGCAGTGTTTCGGGGGCGATGAACACTGAAGCTTTCTTT. Its translation: CASSVSGAMNTEAFF.

J is TRBJ1-1 and V is TRBV12-3 or TRBV12-4; 9 nucleotides match TRBD1. The CDR3 is 15 residues long. The V segment lost 8 bases and the J segment 3 bases; nucleotides outside the gene matches: 10. CDR3 loop: CASASSGTGHTEAFF. For the CDR3, the DNA is TGTGCCAGCGCTTCATCCGGGACAGGGCACACTGAAGCTTTCTTT.

This clonotype was recorded once. The chain joins TRBV20-1 to TRBJ2-3; D is possibly TRBD1 (6 bases). Germline lookup yields CDR1 DFQATT and CDR2 SNEGSKA (reference sequence). The CDR3 covers 12 residues. V lost 3 bases and J 5 bases, leaving 9 bases between the germline ends. Written as DNA, the CDR3 is TGCAGTGCTAGGGCAGGGGTAGATACGCAGTATTTT. As protein: CSARAGVDTQYF.

The chain joins TRBV19 to TRBJ2-2; D is unclear. Germline CDR1 reads LNHDA; CDR2 reads SQIVND (reference sequence). V lost 3 bases and J lost 7, with 9 bases in between. The CDR3 sequence is 13 residues long. The CDR3 here is CASSIKDIGELFF. The CDR3 bases are TGTGCCAGTAGTATTAAGGATATCGGGGAGCTGTTTTTT.

The chain combines TRBV4-2 with TRBJ2-7; 10 nucleotides match TRBD2. The CDR3 extends over 18 amino acids. The V segment lost 0 bases and the J segment 0 bases; nucleotides outside the gene matches: 8. Germline CDR1 reads LGHNA; CDR2 reads YNFKEQ. CDR3 coding DNA: TGTGCCAGCAGCCAAGATAACCCCATAGCGGGGGGCTCCTACGAGCAGTACTTC. This codes for CASSQDNPIAGGSYEQYF.

This clonotype was counted at least ten times. V gene TRBV20-1 combines with J gene TRBJ1-1; no definite D call. The CDR3 covers 10 residues. Trimming removed 3 bases at V and 6 bases at J, with 5 bases between. From germline, CDR1 is DFQATT and CDR2 SNEGSKA (reference sequence). The CDR3 DNA follows: TGCAGTGCTAGTATCCCTGAAGCTTTCTTT. This translates into CSASIPEAFF.

In its sample, this clonotype was seen many times. The chain has TRBV20-1 and TRBJ2-2; TRBD2 is a possible D gene (6 bases). Looked up from germline, CDR1 is DFQATT and CDR2 is SNEGSKA (reference sequence). Trimming left V 6 bases short and J 1 base short, with 9 bases between. CDR3 length: 13 amino acids. Written as DNA, the CDR3 is TGCAGTGCGAGCGGGCTGAACACCGGGGAGCTGTTTTTT. This codes for CSASGLNTGELFF.

The V call is TRBV6-1, the J call TRBJ1-1; D gene unclear. V was pared by 2 bases and J by 3 bases, with 13 bases between. This CDR3 is built from 15 residues. The germline CDR1 and CDR2 sequences are MNHNS and SASEGT. The CDR3 spells CASSEMGSGYTEAFF. In nucleotides, the CDR3 is TGTGCCAGCAGTGAAATGGGGTCGGGGTACACTGAAGCTTTCTTT.

This clonotype was seen more than once but under ten times. The chain has TRBV7-2 and TRBJ2-5; TRBD2 aligns across 7 bases. Germline V gene data show CDR1 as SGHTA and CDR2 as FQGNSA. The CDR3 contains 15 residues. Losses at the gene ends were 4 bases for V and 4 bases for J; bases not matched to a gene: 9. The CDR3: CASSSRAGVGETQYF. In nucleotides, the CDR3 is TGTGCCAGCAGCTCAAGGGCGGGAGTGGGAGAGACCCAGTACTTC.

V and J are TRBV2 and TRBJ2-3, with TRBD1 matching 8 bases. The germline gives CDR1 SNHLY, CDR2 FYNNEI. V lost 2 bases to trimming and J lost 2 bases; unmatched junction nucleotides: 9. The CDR3 is 17 residues long. The CDR3 DNA reads TGTGCCAGCAGTGAATCTCTCAGGGGGCATTTCACAGATACGCAGTATTTT. It encodes CASSESLRGHFTDTQYF.

This clonotype was observed a few times. The chain joins TRBV7-2 to TRBJ2-7, with TRBD1 matching 9 bases. This CDR3 has 15 residues. Germline V gene data show CDR1 as SGHTA and CDR2 as FQGNSA. V lost 2 bases to trimming and J lost 7 bases; unmatched junction nucleotides: 9. The CDR3 sequence is CASSLTGGSYNEQYF. CDR3 bases: TGTGCCAGCAGCTTAACAGGGGGCTCCTACAATGAGCAGTACTTC.

This clonotype was observed many times. The rearrangement uses TRBV20-1 and TRBJ1-5, with TRBD1 matching 8 bases. This CDR3 has 13 residues. J gave up 7 bases and V 6 bases, and 8 bases lay outside the gene matches. Per germline, CDR1 DFQATT and CDR2 SNEGSKA (reference sequence). The CDR3 protein is CSAHGQGGQPQHF. The DNA of the CDR3 is TGCAGTGCGCATGGACAGGGTGGGCAGCCCCAGCATTTT.

This chain uses TRBV30 with TRBJ1-5; a possible D gene is TRBD1 (6 bases). Trimming took 6 bases from V and 3 from J, leaving 18 bases between them. This CDR3 is 15 amino acids long. The germline gives CDR1 GTSNPN, CDR2 SVGIG (reference sequence). In DNA, the CDR3 is TGTGCCTGTTCCCTAGGGACACCCCTCAATCAGCCCCAGCATTTT. It yields the protein CACSLGTPLNQPQHF.

CDR3 protein: CAISESMGSLRSGANVLTF. DNA for the CDR3: TGTGCCATCAGTGAGTCGATGGGCAGCCTCCGCTCTGGGGCCAACGTCCTGACTTTC. The chain combines TRBV10-3 with TRBJ2-6; D uncertain. V was trimmed by 0 bases and J by 0 bases, leaving 15 bases between them. The CDR3 spans 19 residues. Looked up from germline, CDR1 is ENHRY and CDR2 is SYGVKD.

The V gene is TRBV11-2, the J gene TRBJ2-7, with TRBD1 as a possible D gene (6 bases). This CDR3 contains 16 residues. The V gene's germline CDR1 is SGHAT and CDR2 FQNNGV. V lost 2 bases and J lost 4, with 18 bases in between. The CDR3 region has the DNA TGTGCCAGCAGCTTACGTCGCTTCGACAGGAGATACGAGCAGTACTTC. It translates to CASSLRRFDRRYEQYF.

The count of this clonotype is one. This rearrangement joins TRBV29-1 to TRBJ1-2; tentative D call: TRBD1 (5 bases). The CDR3 has 12 amino acids. The germline V and J ends were trimmed by 6 bases and 3 bases, with 11 bases remaining between them. Germline loops: CDR1 SQVTM, CDR2 ANQGSEA. In DNA form, the CDR3 reads TGCAGCGTGGGACGGACCGACTATGGCTACACCTTC. It specifies CSVGRTDYGYTF.

The chain is built from TRBV7-2 and TRBJ2-3; D is unresolved. From germline, CDR1 is SGHTA and CDR2 FQGNSA. The V gene lost 1 base and the J gene lost 5 bases, with 10 bases spanning the gap. This CDR3 contains 14 residues. CDR3 sequence: CASSLGGSIDTQYF. Written as DNA, the CDR3 is TGTGCCAGCAGCTTAGGTGGAAGTATAGATACGCAGTATTTT.